Shown below are 16 T cell receptor beta chains from a single sample sequenced in a study of cytomegalovirus exposure and HLA in healthy donors. The primer mix had 60 Vbeta and 13 Jbeta primers. The data were produced by immunoSEQ multiplex PCR, yet TCRdb's version contains in-frame clones alone and is incomplete. This table has 90,000 to 140,000 clones, 76% appearing once. The sequencing sample was made of PBMCs. Receptors were obtained from a middle-aged man in good health and CMV-seropositive.

The chain combines TRBV7-3 with TRBJ2-7; 15 positions agree with TRBD2. Germline V gene data show CDR1 as SGHTA and CDR2 as FQGTGA. The J segment lost 1 base and the V segment lost 0 bases, leaving 13 bases of the junction unmatched. The CDR3 is 21 amino acids. The CDR3 protein is CASSLTPLTPGLAGGSYEQYF. The CDR3 nucleotides read TGTGCCAGCAGCTTAACGCCTCTGACTCCGGGACTAGCGGGGGGTTCCTACGAGCAGTACTTC.

The chain is built from TRBV7-2 and TRBJ2-5; TRBD2 matches 8 bases. The J call may be wrong; the DNA end is better matched by TRBJ2-7. Germline V gene lookup returns CDR1 SGHTA and CDR2 FQGNSA. The CDR3 is 15 amino acids. CDR3 amino acids: CASSQQGLGAYEQYF. The CDR3 region has the DNA TGTGCCAGCAGCCAGCAGGGACTAGGGGCGTACGAGCAGTACTTC.

The V gene is TRBV20-1, the J gene TRBJ1-4; no clear D. Trimming left V 5 bases short and J 12 bases short, with 13 bases between. CDR1 DFQATT and CDR2 SNEGSKA come from the germline V gene (reference sequence). This CDR3 comprises 11 residues. The CDR3 protein is CSAGVGGELFF. In DNA form, the CDR3 reads TGCAGTGCTGGGGTAGGCGGGGAACTGTTTTTT.

This clone came up a few times. The J gene is TRBJ2-5, the V gene TRBV5-3; D unclear. TRBV5-3 is designated an ORF whose function remains uncertain. The CDR3 extends over 11 amino acids. The V end lost 0 bases, the J end lost 9 bases, and 6 bases lay between the germline ends. The CDR3 DNA reads as TGTGCCAGAAGCTTGGGCGAGGCCCAGTACTTC. Its protein is CARSLGEAQYF.

This clone was found a few times. This rearrangement joins TRBV27 to TRBJ1-4; no clear D. The CDR3 loop spans 14 amino acids. The V end was cut by 6 bases, the J end by 5 bases, with 13 bases between. Germline V gene lookup returns CDR1 MNHEY and CDR2 SMNVEV (reference sequence). Written as DNA, the CDR3 is TGTGCCAGCAGCTCCCCTATTCGGAATGAAAAACTGTTTTTT. Amino acid sequence: CASSSPIRNEKLFF.

V gene TRBV5-1 combines with J gene TRBJ2-7; D is possibly TRBD1 (7 bases). The CDR3 sequence is 15 residues long. The V gene lost 4 bases and the J gene lost 5 bases, with 19 bases spanning the gap. The germline V gene has CDR1 SGHRS and CDR2 YFSETQ. The CDR3 nucleotides are TGCGCCAGCAGCCACAGACAGGGAGGTTCCCACGAGCAGTACTTC. Protein sequence: CASSHRQGGSHEQYF.

The count of this clone is one. One junction end disagrees with the germline gene, perhaps due to a read error. CDR3 region: CASSFASGSFEQYF. CDR3 DNA sequence: TGTGCCAGCAGCTTCGCTAGCGGCTCCTTCGAGCAGTACTTC. V is TRBV11-2 and J is TRBJ2-7; 7 bases agree with TRBD2. The CDR3 extends over 14 amino acids. Per germline, CDR1 SGHAT and CDR2 FQNNGV.

This clone came up a few times. The rearrangement joins TRBV11-2 to TRBJ2-3, with TRBD2 matching over 8 bases. Trimming cost V 5 bases and J 7 bases; bases outside gene matches: 20. The CDR3 extends over 18 amino acids. From germline, CDR1 is SGHAT and CDR2 FQNNGV. Here the CDR3 reads CASSTRGEKAGDEYTQYF. CDR3 coding DNA: TGTGCCAGCAGCACCCGCGGGGAGAAAGCGGGAGACGAATATACGCAGTATTTT. The variable domain in full, completed from reference TRBV11-2 and TRBJ2-3, reads EAGVAQSPRYKIIEKRQSVAFWCNPISGHATLYWYQQILGQGPKLLIQFQNNGVVDDSQLPKDRFSAERLKGVDSTLKIQPAKLEDSAVYLCASSTRGEKAGDEYTQYFGPGTRLTVL.

The table lists this clone with a few counts. J is TRBJ2-1 and V is TRBV18, with 9 nucleotides matching TRBD1. Trimming at V came to 4 bases and at J to 7 bases, leaving 8 bases not matched to a gene. Germline V CDR1 and CDR2: KGHSH, LQKENI. The CDR3 is 15 residues long. Written as DNA, the CDR3 is TGTGCCAGCTCACGTGGGGGACAGGGAGTGAATGAGCAGTTCTTC. It specifies CASSRGGQGVNEQFF.

The V call is TRBV4-1, the J call TRBJ2-2, with 9 bases identical to TRBD1. CDR3 length: 16 residues. Germline V gene data show CDR1 as MGHRA and CDR2 as YSYEKL. V lost 3 bases to trimming and J lost 3 bases; unmatched junction nucleotides: 5. The CDR3: CASSHDDRGDTGELFF. The CDR3 DNA reads as TGCGCCAGCAGCCATGATGACAGGGGGGACACCGGGGAGCTGTTTTTT.

The rearrangement joins TRBV18 to TRBJ1-1; 9 bases align to TRBD1. Trimming removed 3 bases from V and 1 base from J; junction bases left unmatched: 3. CDR1 and CDR2 from the germline V gene are KGHSH and LQKENI. This CDR3 is built from 15 residues. The CDR3 here is CASSPRDRENTEAFF. The CDR3 nucleotides read TGTGCCAGCTCACCCAGGGACAGGGAGAACACTGAAGCTTTCTTT.

The J gene is TRBJ1-1, the V gene TRBV5-5; D remains unclear. Germline assignment: CDR1 SGHKS and CDR2 YYEKEE (reference sequence). Trimming took 1 base from V and 8 from J, leaving 9 bases between them. The CDR3 runs 12 residues. The CDR3: CASSLRGGEAFF. CDR3 bases: TGTGCCAGCAGCTTGAGAGGTGGAGAAGCTTTCTTT.

The chain is built from TRBV11-3 and TRBJ2-4, with TRBD2 identical over 11 bases. Germline CDR1 and CDR2: SGHNT and YENEEA. CDR3 size: 13 residues. With V trimmed by 9 bases and J by 9 bases, 7 bases remained unmatched. The CDR3 sequence is CASLLAGGGIQYF. In nucleotides, the CDR3 is TGTGCCAGTCTTCTAGCGGGAGGAGGCATTCAGTACTTC.

J is TRBJ2-7 and V is TRBV2, with TRBD2 matching 8 bases. V shed 7 bases, J shed 3 bases, and the junction held 2 bases outside the gene matches. This CDR3 is 12 amino acids long. The germline CDR1 and CDR2 sequences are SNHLY and FYNNEI. CDR3 nucleotides: TGTGCCAGCACGGGAGGGAACTACGAGCAGTACTTC. Translating it yields CASTGGNYEQYF.

The rearrangement joins TRBV5-4 to TRBJ2-2; D gene unclear. The CDR3 runs to 12 residues. V dropped 3 bases and J dropped 7 bases, with 7 bases sitting between them. The germline V gene has CDR1 SGHNT and CDR2 YYREEE (reference sequence). CDR3 in DNA: TGTGCCAGCAGCTCCCTAGGCGGGGAGCTGTTTTTT. Translating it yields CASSSLGGELFF.

The chain has TRBV15 and TRBJ2-7; 9 bases are a match to TRBD1. This CDR3 comprises 15 residues. CDR1 is LNHNV and CDR2 is YYDKDF in the germline V gene (reference sequence). The V gene end was trimmed by 5 bases and the J gene end by 2 bases; junction bases not matched to a gene: 7. This CDR3 reads CATSAGTGQAYEQYF. CDR3 nucleotides: TGTGCCACCAGCGCCGGGACAGGGCAGGCCTACGAGCAGTACTTC.